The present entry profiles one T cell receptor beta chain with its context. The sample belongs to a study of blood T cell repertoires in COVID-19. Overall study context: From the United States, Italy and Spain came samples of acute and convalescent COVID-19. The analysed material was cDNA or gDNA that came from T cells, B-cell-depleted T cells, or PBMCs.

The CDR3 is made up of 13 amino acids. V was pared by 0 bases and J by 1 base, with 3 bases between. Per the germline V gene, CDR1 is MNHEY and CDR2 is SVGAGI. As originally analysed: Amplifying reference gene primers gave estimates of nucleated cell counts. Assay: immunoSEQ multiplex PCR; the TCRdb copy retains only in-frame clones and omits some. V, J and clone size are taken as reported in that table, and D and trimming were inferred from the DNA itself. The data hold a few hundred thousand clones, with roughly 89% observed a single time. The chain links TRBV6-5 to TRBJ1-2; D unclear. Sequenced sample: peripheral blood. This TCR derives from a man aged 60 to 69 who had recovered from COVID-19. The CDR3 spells CASSYSFNYGYTF. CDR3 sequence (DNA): TGTGCCAGCAGTTACTCCTTTAACTATGGCTACACCTTC.